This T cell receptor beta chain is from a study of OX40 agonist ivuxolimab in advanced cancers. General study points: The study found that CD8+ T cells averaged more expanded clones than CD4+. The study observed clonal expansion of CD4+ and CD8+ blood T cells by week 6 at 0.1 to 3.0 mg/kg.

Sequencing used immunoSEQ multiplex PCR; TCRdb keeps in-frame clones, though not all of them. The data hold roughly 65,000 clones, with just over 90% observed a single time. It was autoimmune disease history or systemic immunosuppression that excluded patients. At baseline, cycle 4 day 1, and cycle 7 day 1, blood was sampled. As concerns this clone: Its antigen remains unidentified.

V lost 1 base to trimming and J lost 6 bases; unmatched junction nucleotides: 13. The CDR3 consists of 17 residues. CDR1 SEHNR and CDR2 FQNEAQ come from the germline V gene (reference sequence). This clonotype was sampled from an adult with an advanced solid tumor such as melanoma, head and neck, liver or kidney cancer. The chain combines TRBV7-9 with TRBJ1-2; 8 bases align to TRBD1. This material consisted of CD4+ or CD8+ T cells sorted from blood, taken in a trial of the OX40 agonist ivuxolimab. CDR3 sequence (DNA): TGTGCCAGCAGCTTAGGCCCCCCTCAGGGCAGGGGGCATGGCTACACCTTC. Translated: CASSLGPPQGRGHGYTF.